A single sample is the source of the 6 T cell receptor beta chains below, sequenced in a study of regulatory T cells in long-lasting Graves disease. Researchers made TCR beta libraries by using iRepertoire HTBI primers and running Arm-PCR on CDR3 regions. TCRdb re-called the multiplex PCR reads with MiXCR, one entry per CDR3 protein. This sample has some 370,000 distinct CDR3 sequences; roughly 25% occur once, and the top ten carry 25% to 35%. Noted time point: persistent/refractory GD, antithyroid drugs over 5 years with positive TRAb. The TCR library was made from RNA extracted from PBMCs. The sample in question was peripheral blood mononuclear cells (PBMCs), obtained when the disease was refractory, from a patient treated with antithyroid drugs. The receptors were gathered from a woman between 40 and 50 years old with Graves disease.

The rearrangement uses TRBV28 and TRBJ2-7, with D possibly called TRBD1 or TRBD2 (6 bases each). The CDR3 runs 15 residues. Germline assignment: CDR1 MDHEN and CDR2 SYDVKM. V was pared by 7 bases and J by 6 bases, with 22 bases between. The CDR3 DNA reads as TGTGCCAGCACGGGGGCAGGGGCAGAACTGGGCGAGCAGTACTTC. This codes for CASTGAGAELGEQYF.

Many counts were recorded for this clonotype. In nucleotides, the CDR3 is TGTGCCAGCAGCTTAGTGAACAGGGGGTATGGCTACACCTTC. Protein: CASSLVNRGYGYTF. The chain is built from TRBV7-9 and TRBJ1-2, with 8 bases matching TRBD1. J was trimmed by 5 bases and V by 1 base; bases with no gene match: 3. Germline V gene data show CDR1 as SEHNR and CDR2 as FQNEAQ (reference sequence). This CDR3 is built from 14 residues.

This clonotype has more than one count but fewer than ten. The CDR3 nucleotides read TGTGCCAGCTCCTGGACTAGCGGGAGTTTTGTCTACGAGCAGTACTTC. This sequence encodes CASSWTSGSFVYEQYF. This chain joins TRBV6-1 and TRBJ2-7; 13 nucleotides line up with TRBD2. CDR1 and CDR2 from the germline V gene are MNHNS and SASEGT. J was trimmed by 3 bases and V by 8 bases; bases with no gene match: 10. The CDR3 runs 16 residues.

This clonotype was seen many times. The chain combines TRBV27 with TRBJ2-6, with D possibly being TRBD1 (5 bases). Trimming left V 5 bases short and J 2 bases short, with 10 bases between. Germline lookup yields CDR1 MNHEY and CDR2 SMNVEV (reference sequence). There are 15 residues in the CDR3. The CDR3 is CASSARVPGANVLTF. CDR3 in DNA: TGTGCCAGCAGTGCCAGGGTACCTGGGGCCAACGTCCTGACTTTC.

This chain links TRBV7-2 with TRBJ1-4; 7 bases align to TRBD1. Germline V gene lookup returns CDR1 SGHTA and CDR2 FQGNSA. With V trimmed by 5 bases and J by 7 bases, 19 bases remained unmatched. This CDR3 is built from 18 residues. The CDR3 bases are TGTGCCAGCAGCCCTTGGACAGGCAGTACAAGAGAAACTGAAAAACTGTTTTTT. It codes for CASSPWTGSTRETEKLFF.

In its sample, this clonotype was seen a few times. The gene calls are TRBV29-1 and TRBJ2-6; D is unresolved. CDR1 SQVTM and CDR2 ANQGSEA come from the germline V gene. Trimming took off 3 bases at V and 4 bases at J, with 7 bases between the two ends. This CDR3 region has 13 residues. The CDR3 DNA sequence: TGCAGCGTTGATGGTCTCGGGGCCAACGTCCTGACTTTC. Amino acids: CSVDGLGANVLTF. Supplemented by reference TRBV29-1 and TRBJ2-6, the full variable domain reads SAVISQKPSRDICQRGTSLTIQCQVDSQVTMMFWYRQQPGQSLTLIATANQGSEATYESGFVIDKFPISRPNLTFSTLTVSNMSPEDSSIYLCSVDGLGANVLTFGAGSRLTVL.